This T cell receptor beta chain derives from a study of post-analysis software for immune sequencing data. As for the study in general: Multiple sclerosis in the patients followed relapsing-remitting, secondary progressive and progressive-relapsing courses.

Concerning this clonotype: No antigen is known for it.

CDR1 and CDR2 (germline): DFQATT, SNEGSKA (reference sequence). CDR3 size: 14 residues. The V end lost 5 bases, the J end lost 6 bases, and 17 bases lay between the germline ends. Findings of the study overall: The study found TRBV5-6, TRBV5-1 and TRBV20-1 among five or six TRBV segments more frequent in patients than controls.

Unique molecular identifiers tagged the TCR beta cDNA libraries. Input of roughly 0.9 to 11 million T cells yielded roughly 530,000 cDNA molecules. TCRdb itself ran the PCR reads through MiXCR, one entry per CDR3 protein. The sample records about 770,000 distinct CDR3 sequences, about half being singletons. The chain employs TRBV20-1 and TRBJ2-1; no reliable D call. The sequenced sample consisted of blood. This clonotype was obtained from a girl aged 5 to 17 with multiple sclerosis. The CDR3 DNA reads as TGCAGTGCTGGGGTGAGGCAAGCCTTCAATGAGCAGTTCTTC. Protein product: CSAGVRQAFNEQFF.